The next 32 T cell receptor beta chains were all read from a single sample in a study of T cells in localized non-small cell lung cancer. Sequencing used immunoSEQ multiplex PCR; TCRdb keeps in-frame clones, though not all of them. The table shows about 40,000 clones, with 88% occurring only once. The sequencing here drew on peripheral blood, taken before any cancer treatment. All receptors derive from a woman aged 35-75 years with stage I lung adenocarcinoma.

The chain uses TRBV9 and TRBJ2-2; the match to TRBD2 covers 8 bases. V shed 4 bases and J 1 base; nucleotides not matched to a gene: 3. Per germline, CDR1 SGDLS and CDR2 YYNGEE. The CDR3 sequence is 15 residues long. The CDR3: CASSPRGVNTGELFF. Written as DNA, the CDR3 is TGTGCCAGCAGCCCGCGGGGGGTGAACACCGGGGAGCTGTTTTTT.

The rearrangement joins TRBV5-4 to TRBJ2-1, with a tentative D call TRBD1 (5 bases). Germline CDR1 and CDR2: SGHNT and YYREEE (reference sequence). The CDR3 contains 15 residues. Trimming took off 0 bases at V and 3 bases at J, with 10 bases between the two ends. This CDR3 is CASSLARVGYNEQFF. The CDR3 coding sequence is TGTGCCAGCAGCTTGGCCAGGGTCGGCTACAATGAGCAGTTCTTC.

The V and J genes are TRBV6-1 and TRBJ2-1; D unclear. V was clipped by 4 bases and J by 1 base, with 14 bases between them. There are 16 residues in the CDR3. The germline V gene has CDR1 MNHNS and CDR2 SASEGT. Here the CDR3 DNA reads TGTGCCAGCAGTGCCGTGGGGTCAGGATCCTACAATGAGCAGTTCTTC. This gives the protein CASSAVGSGSYNEQFF.

V is TRBV13 and J is TRBJ2-5, with 7 bases matching TRBD1. After removal of 0 bases from V and 1 base from J, the junction contained 14 bases not matched to a gene. CDR1 and CDR2 (germline): PRHDT, FYEKMQ (reference sequence). This CDR3 has 19 residues. CDR3 sequence: CASSLGLIGQADLQETQYF. The DNA for the CDR3 is TGTGCCAGCAGCTTAGGCCTAATTGGACAGGCCGACCTCCAAGAGACCCAGTACTTC.

The J gene is TRBJ1-3, the V gene TRBV4-1, with D possibly matching TRBD1 (6 bases). The CDR3 loop spans 16 amino acids. The V gene lost 0 bases and the J gene lost 9 bases, with 18 bases spanning the gap. Germline V gene data show CDR1 as MGHRA and CDR2 as YSYEKL. The CDR3 DNA follows: TGCGCCAGCAGCCAAGATCCCGACAGGTCGTCAGGCACCATATATTTT. It translates to CASSQDPDRSSGTIYF.

V and J are TRBV30 and TRBJ2-2; D uncertain. The V gene lost 0 bases and the J gene lost 6 bases, with 17 bases spanning the gap. The CDR3 is 16 residues long. The germline gives CDR1 GTSNPN, CDR2 SVGIG (reference sequence). The CDR3 sequence is CAWSVIGRGIPGELFF. The CDR3 DNA reads TGTGCCTGGAGTGTGATCGGGCGTGGGATTCCCGGGGAGCTGTTTTTT.

CDR3 DNA: TGTGCCAGCAGTGACAGGTTATATGGCTACACCTTC. It encodes CASSDRLYGYTF. This chain uses TRBV2 with TRBJ1-2; D not resolved. The germline gives CDR1 SNHLY, CDR2 FYNNEI. V was cut by 3 bases and J by 5 bases, with 7 bases left in between. The CDR3 consists of 12 residues.

The V call is TRBV30, the J call TRBJ1-3; no reliable D call. Germline V gene data show CDR1 as GTSNPN and CDR2 as SVGIG (reference sequence). Trimming removed 5 bases from V and 4 bases from J, with 6 bases in between. The CDR3 runs to 11 residues. CDR3 sequence reads: CAWGGGNTIYF. CDR3 nucleotides: TGTGCCTGGGGTGGGGGAAACACCATATATTTT.

The V and J genes are TRBV27 and TRBJ2-1, with TRBD2 matching 14 bases. The germline V gene encodes CDR1 MNHEY and CDR2 SMNVEV (reference sequence). V was pared by 7 bases and J by 0 bases, with 8 bases of the junction left unmatched. This CDR3 region has 18 residues. CDR3 nucleotide sequence: TGTGCCAGCACGACCCAGACTAGCGGGAGGGCCTCCTACAATGAGCAGTTCTTC. Its protein product is CASTTQTSGRASYNEQFF.

The chain recombines TRBV7-9 with TRBJ2-1; D is possibly TRBD2 (5 bases). This CDR3 is 18 amino acids long. The ends were cut back, 1 base at V and 4 bases at J, with 20 bases in the middle. Germline CDR1 and CDR2: SEHNR and FQNEAQ (reference sequence). CDR3 nucleotides: TGTGCCAGCAGCTTAGGTAGGCGGGTTGGGTTAAAATACAATGAGCAGTTCTTC. It specifies CASSLGRRVGLKYNEQFF.

V and J are TRBV5-1 and TRBJ2-3, with TRBD1 matching over 8 bases. The CDR3 runs 16 residues. V gave up 4 bases and J gave up 6 bases; unmatched junction bases: 13. Germline V lookup: CDR1 SGHRS, CDR2 YFSETQ. The CDR3 coding sequence is TGCGCCAGCAGCCCGGACGGACAGGGAGGAGGGGATACGCAGTATTTT. Protein sequence: CASSPDGQGGGDTQYF.

The rearrangement uses TRBV10-3 and TRBJ1-2; 10 nucleotides agree with TRBD1. Losses at the gene ends were 0 bases for V and 4 bases for J; bases not matched to a gene: 5. CDR3 size: 16 residues. Germline CDR1 reads ENHRY; CDR2 reads SYGVKD. The CDR3 loop reads CAISESRGQGGYGYTF. CDR3 in DNA: TGTGCCATCAGTGAGTCCCGAGGACAGGGGGGCTATGGCTACACCTTC.

This clone was detected only a few times. The V and J genes are TRBV2 and TRBJ1-4, with 7 positions matching TRBD1. This CDR3 has 15 residues. The V gene's germline CDR1 is SNHLY and CDR2 FYNNEI. With V trimmed by 3 bases and J by 5 bases, 6 bases remained unmatched. The CDR3 spells CASSDTGQKNEKLFF. The CDR3 nucleotides are TGTGCCAGCAGTGATACGGGACAGAAAAATGAAAAACTGTTTTTT.

This chain links TRBV19 with TRBJ2-2; D is perhaps TRBD1 (6 bases). V lost 5 bases and J lost 3, with 19 bases in between. Germline V CDR1 and CDR2: LNHDA, SQIVND (reference sequence). The CDR3 is made up of 17 amino acids. CDR3 bases: TGTGCCAGTAGTGGCCCAACTAGGGGGATGTACACCGGGGAGCTGTTTTTT. This gives the protein CASSGPTRGMYTGELFF. Full variable domain (remainder filled in from reference TRBV19 and TRBJ2-2): DGGITQSPKYLFRKEGQNVTLSCEQNLNHDAMYWYRQDPGQGLRLIYYSQIVNDFQKGDIAEGYSVSREKKESFPLTVTSAQKNPTAFYLCASSGPTRGMYTGELFFGEGSRLTVL.

J is TRBJ1-4 and V is TRBV19; 9 nucleotides align to TRBD1. Germline lookup yields CDR1 LNHDA and CDR2 SQIVND (reference sequence). Unmatched junction bases numbered 11, after V lost 7 bases and J lost 2 bases. CDR3 length: 17 amino acids. This CDR3 is CASNTGQGIRTNEKLFF. CDR3 nucleotide sequence: TGTGCCAGTAACACGGGACAGGGAATTCGGACTAATGAAAAACTGTTTTTT.

In its sample, this clone was seen a few times. V is TRBV2 and J is TRBJ2-2; D is perhaps TRBD1 (5 bases). The CDR3 runs 14 residues. The ends were cut back, 7 bases at V and 3 bases at J, with 12 bases in the middle. The germline gives CDR1 SNHLY, CDR2 FYNNEI. CDR3 region: CASKWTPYTGELFF. CDR3 coding DNA: TGTGCCAGCAAATGGACACCCTACACCGGGGAGCTGTTTTTT.

This clone was picked up one time. The J gene is TRBJ2-7, the V gene TRBV28, with D maybe TRBD1 (6 bases). V was cut by 1 base and J by 3 bases, with 16 bases left in between. The CDR3 extends over 16 amino acids. Germline values: CDR1 MDHEN, CDR2 SYDVKM. Here the CDR3 reads CASSLSPGVIVYEQYF. In DNA form, the CDR3 reads TGTGCCAGCAGTTTATCCCCAGGGGTCATCGTCTACGAGCAGTACTTC.

This chain joins TRBV19 and TRBJ1-2; D is unclear. Germline V gene data show CDR1 as LNHDA and CDR2 as SQIVND (reference sequence). V gave up 4 bases and J gave up 6 bases, with 12 bases separating them. The CDR3 contains 13 residues. CDR3 region: CASSRVEAHGYTF. The CDR3 nucleotides are TGTGCCAGTAGTAGGGTCGAGGCGCATGGCTACACCTTC.

The J gene is TRBJ2-2, the V gene TRBV7-2, with no clear D. This CDR3 is built from 15 residues. Looked up from germline, CDR1 is SGHTA and CDR2 is FQGNSA. Trimming shortened V by 5 bases and J by 4 bases, and 14 bases separated the two germline ends. In DNA form, the CDR3 reads TGTGCCAGCAGCAAACCTTTAGGATCCACCGGGGAGCTGTTTTTT. Translation gives CASSKPLGSTGELFF.

This chain joins TRBV7-2 and TRBJ2-5, with D perhaps TRBD2 (6 bases). The DNA end is a closer match to TRBJ2-7, so the J assignment may be wrong. The CDR3 is 13 amino acids. Germline-derived CDR1 and CDR2 are SGHTA and FQGNSA. The CDR3 DNA reads TGTGCCAGCAGCTTGGCGGGACGCCACGAGCAGTACTTC. Translated, it gives CASSLAGRHEQYF.

V is TRBV5-1 and J is TRBJ2-2; D might be TRBD2 (5 bases). Trimming removed 2 bases at V and 5 bases at J, with 13 bases between. The CDR3 is 15 residues long. Germline CDR1 reads SGHRS; CDR2 reads YFSETQ. In DNA, the CDR3 is TGCGCCAGCAGCTTATTCGAGGGCGGAACCGGGGAGCTGTTTTTT. This translates into CASSLFEGGTGELFF.

The chain joins TRBV5-4 to TRBJ2-4, with TRBD1 matching 7 bases. This CDR3 region has 16 residues. Germline-derived CDR1 and CDR2 are SGHNT and YYREEE (reference sequence). After removal of 4 bases from V and 8 bases from J, the junction contained 15 bases not matched to a gene. The CDR3 here is CASSPFTGAPPDIQYF. The DNA for the CDR3 is TGTGCCAGCAGCCCTTTCACAGGGGCGCCCCCGGACATTCAGTACTTC.

The chain couples TRBV11-2 to TRBJ2-7; the match to TRBD1 covers 7 bases. This CDR3 has 12 residues. Trimming removed 5 bases from V and 7 bases from J; junction bases left unmatched: 5. Germline assignment: CDR1 SGHAT and CDR2 FQNNGV. The CDR3: CASSLQGWEQYF. The CDR3 DNA sequence: TGTGCCAGCAGCCTACAGGGGTGGGAGCAGTACTTC. The variable domain in full, completed from reference TRBV11-2 and TRBJ2-7, reads EAGVAQSPRYKIIEKRQSVAFWCNPISGHATLYWYQQILGQGPKLLIQFQNNGVVDDSQLPKDRFSAERLKGVDSTLKIQPAKLEDSAVYLCASSLQGWEQYFGPGTRLTVT.

The chain links TRBV7-8 to TRBJ1-5, with TRBD1 matching 9 bases. Trimming cost V 4 bases and J 3 bases; bases outside gene matches: 13. CDR3 length: 18 amino acids. Germline V lookup: CDR1 SGHVS, CDR2 FQNEAQ. The CDR3 region is CASSWGLGTGSHNQPQHF. In DNA, the CDR3 is TGTGCCAGCAGCTGGGGCCTAGGGACAGGGAGTCACAATCAGCCCCAGCATTTT.

The chain couples TRBV7-8 to TRBJ2-7, with D perhaps matching TRBD1 (6 bases). Germline lookup yields CDR1 SGHVS and CDR2 FQNEAQ. The CDR3 spans 15 residues. V dropped 0 bases and J dropped 5 bases, with 14 bases sitting between them. The CDR3: CASSLALQGNNEQYF. CDR3 nucleotides: TGTGCCAGCAGCTTAGCCTTACAGGGAAATAACGAGCAGTACTTC.

This rearrangement joins TRBV5-8 to TRBJ2-2; either TRBD1 or TRBD2 may supply D (6 bases each). The CDR3 is 13 amino acids. Trimming stripped 5 bases from V and 6 bases from J, with 11 bases between. Germline loops: CDR1 SGHTS, CDR2 YDEGEE. CDR3 in amino acids: CASRARGAGELFF. CDR3 sequence (DNA): TGTGCCAGCAGGGCTAGGGGGGCCGGGGAGCTGTTTTTT.

The rearrangement links TRBV28 to TRBJ1-5; TRBD1 aligns across 10 bases. The length of the CDR3 is 15 residues. The trim removed 5 bases at V and 3 bases at J, leaving 4 bases unmatched. The germline V gene has CDR1 MDHEN and CDR2 SYDVKM. CDR3 region: CASSIGQGDNQPQHF. The CDR3, as DNA: TGTGCCAGCAGTATCGGACAGGGGGACAATCAGCCCCAGCATTTT.

This CDR3 reads CASSLSGGGTEAFF. Here the CDR3 DNA reads TGCGCCAGCAGCTTATCGGGGGGTGGGACTGAAGCTTTCTTT. This chain uses TRBV5-1 with TRBJ1-1; possibly TRBD1 for D (5 bases). This CDR3 is 14 amino acids long. The germline gives CDR1 SGHRS, CDR2 YFSETQ. The V gene lost 2 bases and the J gene lost 5 bases, with 13 bases spanning the gap.

The chain is built from TRBV6-5 and TRBJ2-2; tentatively, D is TRBD1 (6 bases). The V end lost 4 bases, the J end lost 2 bases, and 14 bases lay between the germline ends. CDR1 is MNHEY, CDR2 SVGAGI, per germline. The CDR3 spans 16 residues. The DNA for the CDR3 is TGTGCCAGCAGTTCGGACAGTCGATCAAACACCGGGGAGCTGTTTTTT. Amino acid sequence: CASSSDSRSNTGELFF.

This rearrangement joins TRBV30 to TRBJ1-2; 7 nucleotides line up with TRBD1. The J segment lost 3 bases and the V segment lost 4 bases, leaving 5 bases of the junction unmatched. Per germline, CDR1 GTSNPN and CDR2 SVGIG (reference sequence). The CDR3 spans 13 residues. The CDR3: CAWNQQGHYGYTF. In nucleotides, the CDR3 is TGTGCCTGGAACCAACAGGGGCACTATGGCTACACCTTC.

V usage is TRBV6-5 and J usage is TRBJ2-2; D is ambiguous. The V end lost 1 base, the J end lost 1 base, and 1 base lay between the germline ends. Germline loops: CDR1 MNHEY, CDR2 SVGAGI. CDR3 length equals 13 residues. In DNA form, the CDR3 reads TGTGCCAGCAGTTACTTGAACACCGGGGAGCTGTTTTTT. Amino acids: CASSYLNTGELFF.

This clone was picked up a small number of times. One end of the junction does not line up with germline, which may come from a read error. The chain carries TRBV29-1 and TRBJ2-1, with 15 nucleotides matching TRBD2. This CDR3 spans 11 amino acids. Germline CDR1 SQVTM, CDR2 ANQGSEA. The CDR3 nucleotides are TGCAGCGTCGGACTAGCGGGAGGGTTAGTCTTC. Protein: CSVGLAGGLVF.